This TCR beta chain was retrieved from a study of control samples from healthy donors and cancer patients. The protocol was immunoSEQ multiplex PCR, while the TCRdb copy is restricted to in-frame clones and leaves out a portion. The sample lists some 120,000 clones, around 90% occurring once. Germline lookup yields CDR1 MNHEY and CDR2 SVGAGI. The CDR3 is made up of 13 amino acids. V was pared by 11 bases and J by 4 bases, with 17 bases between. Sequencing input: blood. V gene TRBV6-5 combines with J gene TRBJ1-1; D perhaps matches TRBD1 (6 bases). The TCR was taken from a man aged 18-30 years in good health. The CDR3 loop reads CAALPGGITEAFF. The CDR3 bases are TGTGCCGCACTTCCTGGGGGCATCACTGAAGCTTTCTTT.